One and the same sample provided the 12 T cell receptor beta chains below, sequenced in a study of blood T cells in healthy people across ages. A second about 6 to 12 cycle PCR used barcoded and J-beta primers. TCRdb processed the 5' RACE reads anew with MiXCR; each CDR3 protein has one entry. The top ten hold over 9% of the sample, which has around 1.5 million distinct CDR3 sequences, around 36% seen once. Sequencing was done on a sample of blood. These receptors came from a woman aged 25 to 39 in good health.

A remark on this clonotype: The junction shows a germline mismatch at one end, possibly a read error. The CDR3 here is CTSSLDPANTGELFF. The CDR3, as DNA: TGCACCAGCAGCTTGGATCCTGCGAACACCGGGGAGCTGTTTTTT. The V gene is TRBV5-1, the J gene TRBJ2-2; D unresolved. CDR1 is SGHRS and CDR2 is YFSETQ in the germline V gene. The CDR3 is 15 amino acids.

In its sample, this clonotype was seen once. The rearrangement joins TRBV4-1 to TRBJ2-5, with D maybe TRBD2 (7 bases). V was cut by 4 bases and J by 11 bases, with 20 bases left in between. The CDR3 is 14 amino acids. From germline, CDR1 is MGHRA and CDR2 YSYEKL. CDR3 bases: TGCGCCAGCAGCCCCTTGGGGGGGGCGGATGAGCAGTACTTC. The encoded protein is CASSPLGGADEQYF.

This clonotype was seen only a few times. The CDR3 loop is CASSPGVKGNQPQHF. Written as DNA, the CDR3 is TGTGCCAGCAGTCCAGGGGTGAAGGGGAATCAGCCCCAGCATTTT. The genes are TRBV12-3 or TRBV12-4 and TRBJ1-5; D is perhaps TRBD1 (6 bases). V lost 5 bases and J 4 bases, leaving 15 bases between the germline ends. This CDR3 has 15 amino acids.

This clonotype has only one observation. This chain uses TRBV6-1 with TRBJ1-5; 8 nucleotides line up with TRBD1. Germline trimming cut 4 bases from V and 7 bases from J; bases unmatched to any gene: 3. Looked up from germline, CDR1 is MNHNS and CDR2 is SASEGT. This CDR3 is 13 amino acids long. The CDR3 coding sequence is TGTGCCAGCAGTGCAGGGGGCCGGCAGCCCCAGCATTTT. Residues: CASSAGGRQPQHF.

For this clonotype: One end of the junction varies from germline; a read error may be responsible. The gene calls are TRBV6-5 and TRBJ1-2; 7 bases align to TRBD1. This CDR3 is 13 amino acids long. Germline V CDR1 and CDR2: MNHEY, SVGAGI. CDR3 amino acids: CASNYAGGSGYTF. In nucleotides, the CDR3 is TGTGCCAGCAATTACGCAGGGGGATCTGGCTACACCTTC.

CDR3 in amino acids: CASSPTSGGSRFQFF. As DNA, the CDR3 is TGTGCCAGCAGTCCGACTAGCGGGGGGTCACGATTTCAGTTCTTC. This chain links TRBV3-1 with TRBJ2-1; 13 bases are shared with TRBD2. The length of the CDR3 is 15 residues. Germline trimming cut 6 bases from V and 13 bases from J; bases unmatched to any gene: 12. Germline V gene sequence: CDR1 LGHDT, CDR2 YNNKEL (reference sequence).

The gene calls are TRBV11-2 and TRBJ2-7; no definite D call. V lost 7 bases to trimming and J lost 5 bases, with 9 bases between them. This CDR3 has 11 residues. Germline V gives CDR1 SGHAT, CDR2 FQNNGV. DNA for the CDR3: TGTGCCAGCACTCCTAGGGACGAGCAGTACTTC. Protein sequence: CASTPRDEQYF.

This clonotype has a handful of counts. J is TRBJ1-5 and V is TRBV5-5, with a tentative D call TRBD1 (5 bases). The CDR3 totals 15 residues. The germline V gene has CDR1 SGHKS and CDR2 YYEKEE (reference sequence). V was shortened by 2 bases and J by 1 base, with 10 bases between the two germline ends. CDR3 bases: TGTGCCAGCAGCTTAAGGGCAGGGAGCAATCAGCCCCAGCATTTT. Its translation: CASSLRAGSNQPQHF.

The chain links TRBV30 to TRBJ1-1, with TRBD1 identical over 7 bases. CDR1 is GTSNPN and CDR2 is SVGIG in the germline V gene (reference sequence). The CDR3 covers 13 residues. V dropped 3 bases and J dropped 6; count of bases not matched to a gene: 7. The CDR3 loop reads CAWSRDRWAEAFF. In nucleotides, the CDR3 is TGTGCCTGGAGCAGGGACAGATGGGCTGAAGCTTTCTTT.

This clonotype was recorded a few times. The chain combines TRBV4-1 with TRBJ2-3, with 8 bases that match TRBD2. This CDR3 is built from 16 residues. Losses at the gene ends were 3 bases for V and 0 bases for J; bases not matched to a gene: 5. CDR1 MGHRA and CDR2 YSYEKL come from the germline V gene. This chain's CDR3 is CASSHVAGTSTDTQYF. The CDR3 DNA reads TGCGCCAGCAGCCATGTAGCGGGGACTAGCACAGATACGCAGTATTTT.

The DNA of the CDR3 is TGTGCCAGCAGCTCAAGCGACAGGGGGCTGAGCTCTAACTATGGCTACACCTTC. Translated: CASSSSDRGLSSNYGYTF. The chain recombines TRBV7-9 with TRBJ1-2, with 10 positions matching TRBD1. The CDR3 sequence is 18 residues long. The V and J ends lost 4 bases and 0 bases, in that order; junction bases with no gene match: 11. Germline V CDR1 and CDR2: SEHNR, FQNEAQ (reference sequence).

The chain joins TRBV12-3 or TRBV12-4 to TRBJ2-3; D may be TRBD1 (5 bases). CDR3 length equals 15 residues. V was cut by 2 bases and J by 4 bases, with 13 bases left in between. CDR3 DNA: TGTGCCAGCAGTTTAAGGCGGACAAGAGCAGATACGCAGTATTTT. Its protein is CASSLRRTRADTQYF.